The 28 T cell receptor beta chains in this list originate from one sample, sequenced in a study of blood T cell repertoires in COVID-19. The data were produced by immunoSEQ multiplex PCR, yet TCRdb's version contains in-frame clones alone and is incomplete. Of just over 200,000 clones listed, around three quarters are singletons. Sequences were obtained from peripheral blood. The receptor source for this set is a woman aged 70 to 79 with acute or convalescent COVID-19.

Turning to this clone: This CDR3 is also generated by other DNA sequences in the sample. The chain combines TRBV5-1 with TRBJ2-3; 8 nucleotides align to TRBD2. CDR3 length: 16 residues. V lost 0 bases, J lost 0 bases, and 3 bases stayed unmatched. Per the germline V gene, CDR1 is SGHRS and CDR2 is YFSETQ. DNA of the CDR3: TGCGCCAGCAGCTTGGTTGCTAGCGGGAGCACAGATACGCAGTATTTT. Encoded protein: CASSLVASGSTDTQYF.

This sequence joins TRBV11-2 and TRBJ2-5; TRBD2 matches at 7 bases. The CDR3 is 13 amino acids. Germline V gene sequence: CDR1 SGHAT, CDR2 FQNNGV. J gave up 3 bases and V 3 bases, and 1 base lay outside the gene matches. DNA for the CDR3: TGTGCCAGCAGCTTCACTAGCGAAGAGACCCAGTACTTC. Translation: CASSFTSEETQYF.

The chain links TRBV7-8 to TRBJ1-4, with 9 bases matching TRBD1. CDR1 is SGHVS, CDR2 FQNEAQ, per germline. The trim removed 6 bases at V and 8 bases at J, leaving 7 bases unmatched. CDR3 length: 14 amino acids. The CDR3 DNA follows: TGTGCCAGCAGTTTATGGACAGGGGAGGAAAAACTGTTTTTT. It yields the protein CASSLWTGEEKLFF.

The chain is built from TRBV7-2 and TRBJ2-2; possible D gene TRBD2, 6 bases. The length of the CDR3 is 15 residues. The V gene's germline CDR1 is SGHTA and CDR2 FQGNSA. V was pared by 1 base and J by 4 bases, with 10 bases between. The CDR3 DNA reads as TGTGCCAGCAGCTTAGTGGAGGGGCTCACCGGGGAGCTGTTTTTT. Amino acid sequence: CASSLVEGLTGELFF.

This chain uses TRBV24-1 with TRBJ1-5; D is possibly TRBD1 (6 bases). V was pared by 7 bases and J by 3 bases, with 18 bases between. CDR1 and CDR2 (germline): KGHDR, SFDVKD. The CDR3 covers 16 residues. The CDR3 loop reads CATRQAGVWNNQPQHF. The DNA of the CDR3 is TGTGCCACCAGGCAGGCAGGGGTTTGGAACAATCAGCCCCAGCATTTT.

The chain's CDR3 is CATSESTPDTQYF. The DNA of the CDR3 is TGTGCCACCAGTGAGTCTACCCCTGATACGCAGTATTTT. This sequence joins TRBV24-1 and TRBJ2-3; D is ambiguous. The length of the CDR3 is 13 residues. The ends were cut back, 4 bases at V and 6 bases at J, with 10 bases in the middle. Germline CDR1 KGHDR, CDR2 SFDVKD.

There are a few counts of this clone. The chain combines TRBV28 with TRBJ2-4, with D perhaps matching TRBD1 (5 bases). V lost 4 bases to trimming and J lost 2 bases, with 6 bases between them. The CDR3 length is 13 residues. Germline CDR1 is MDHEN and CDR2 is SYDVKM. In DNA form, the CDR3 reads TGTGCCAGCAGTTCAGGGACCAAAAACATTCAGTACTTC. Amino acids: CASSSGTKNIQYF.

The genes are TRBV7-2 and TRBJ2-7, with D possibly TRBD1 on 5 matching bases. The germline V and J ends were trimmed by 4 bases and 3 bases, with 16 bases remaining between them. CDR1 SGHTA and CDR2 FQGNSA come from the germline V gene. The CDR3 contains 15 residues. The CDR3 DNA reads TGTGCCAGCAGCTCCGCTAGGGGAAACTTCTACGAGCAGTACTTC. This encodes CASSSARGNFYEQYF.

This clone was observed a single time. CDR3 nucleotides: TGCGCCAGCAGCATTGGGAGCAGCCATAATGAAAAACTGTTTTTT. Protein product: CASSIGSSHNEKLFF. The chain combines TRBV5-1 with TRBJ1-4; D not resolved. Germline CDR1 SGHRS, CDR2 YFSETQ. This CDR3 region has 15 residues. With 4 bases removed from V and 4 bases from J, the gap between germline ends came to 14 bases. Drawing the rest from reference TRBV5-1 and TRBJ1-4, the complete variable domain is KAGVTQTPRYLIKTRGQQVTLSCSPISGHRSVSWYQQTPGQGLQFLFEYFSETQRNKGNFPGRFSGRQFSNSRSEMNVSTLELGDSALYLCASSIGSSHNEKLFFGSGTQLSVL.

The chain is built from TRBV13 and TRBJ2-7; D might be TRBD2 (5 bases). Germline CDR1 PRHDT, CDR2 FYEKMQ (reference sequence). V lost 0 bases, J lost 7 bases, and 7 bases lay in between. This CDR3 is 12 amino acids long. The CDR3 protein is CASSLGPGEQYF. The DNA for the CDR3 is TGTGCCAGCAGCTTAGGTCCGGGGGAGCAGTACTTC.

This chain uses TRBV5-4 with TRBJ2-1; 8 nucleotides align to TRBD2. Germline CDR1 is SGHNT and CDR2 is YYREEE (reference sequence). CDR3 length equals 15 residues. With 2 bases clipped from V and 2 bases from J, the junction kept 3 bases outside the gene matches. CDR3 DNA: TGTGCCAGCAGCTTAGGGACTAGGACCTACAATGAGCAGTTCTTC. Its translation: CASSLGTRTYNEQFF.

The chain uses TRBV28 and TRBJ1-1; maybe TRBD1 (5 bases). From germline, CDR1 is MDHEN and CDR2 SYDVKM. CDR3 length equals 14 residues. V was shortened by 7 bases and J by 0 bases, with 12 bases between the two germline ends. The CDR3 sequence is CASIKGQMNTEAFF. CDR3 DNA: TGTGCCAGCATCAAGGGGCAGATGAACACTGAAGCTTTCTTT.

In this sample, this clone turned up a few times. The chain combines TRBV6-5 with TRBJ2-5; D perhaps matches TRBD2 (5 bases). Germline CDR1 reads MNHEY; CDR2 reads SVGAGI. V was shortened by 6 bases and J by 6 bases, with 11 bases between the two germline ends. CDR3 length: 12 amino acids. Here the CDR3 DNA reads TGTGCCAGCAGCGCCGGGGAACAGACCCAGTACTTC. It specifies CASSAGEQTQYF.

In its sample, this clone was seen a few times. The chain recombines TRBV18 with TRBJ1-1; D unclear. Germline V gene lookup returns CDR1 KGHSH and CDR2 LQKENI. The ends were cut back, 3 bases at V and 3 bases at J, with 11 bases in the middle. The CDR3 length is 14 residues. The CDR3 DNA sequence: TGTGCCAGCTCACCGAATCAGGTCGACACTGAAGCTTTCTTT. It translates to CASSPNQVDTEAFF.

This chain joins TRBV4-2 and TRBJ2-5; 7 bases agree with TRBD2. Germline V gene data show CDR1 as LGHNA and CDR2 as YNFKEQ. The trim removed 4 bases at V and 5 bases at J, leaving 13 bases unmatched. The CDR3 length is 16 residues. The CDR3 DNA reads as TGTGCCAGCAGCCTGGCGGGGTCCGCGGGAGCGGAGACCCAGTACTTC. It is translated as CASSLAGSAGAETQYF.

Worth noting for this clone: The same CDR3 can be traced to other DNA sequences in this sample. The chain couples TRBV7-9 to TRBJ2-6; 7 bases are shared with TRBD1. V was pared by 4 bases and J by 2 bases, with 2 bases of the junction left unmatched. Germline V gene sequence: CDR1 SEHNR, CDR2 FQNEAQ (reference sequence). The CDR3 runs to 15 residues. The CDR3 sequence is CASSSTGAGANVLTF. The CDR3, as DNA: TGTGCCAGCAGCTCCACAGGGGCTGGGGCCAACGTCCTGACTTTC.

V is TRBV6-6 and J is TRBJ1-2; D is perhaps TRBD1 (6 bases). Per germline, CDR1 MNHNY and CDR2 SVGAGI (reference sequence). Trimming removed 7 bases from V and 4 bases from J, with 16 bases in between. This CDR3 has 14 residues. CDR3 loop: CASNQDSTPYGYTF. The CDR3 nucleotides read TGTGCCAGCAATCAGGACAGTACACCCTATGGCTACACCTTC.

V and J are TRBV7-2 and TRBJ2-7; 8 bases match TRBD2. CDR1 and CDR2 from the germline V gene are SGHTA and FQGNSA. The junction had 7 bases not matched to a gene; V was cut back by 0 bases and J by 3 bases. The CDR3 totals 16 residues. This chain's CDR3 is CASSLAPAGGFYEQYF. CDR3 sequence (DNA): TGTGCCAGCAGCTTAGCGCCGGCGGGAGGCTTCTACGAGCAGTACTTC.

J is TRBJ2-1 and V is TRBV2, with TRBD2 matching 9 bases. The trim removed 4 bases at V and 0 bases at J, leaving 4 bases unmatched. The CDR3 covers 16 residues. Per germline, CDR1 SNHLY and CDR2 FYNNEI. This CDR3 reads CASSAVSGGSYNEQFF. The CDR3 DNA sequence: TGTGCCAGCAGTGCCGTTAGCGGGGGCTCCTACAATGAGCAGTTCTTC.

The rearrangement uses TRBV5-1 and TRBJ2-1; 8 bases line up with TRBD1. The J segment lost 10 bases and the V segment lost 7 bases, leaving 10 bases of the junction unmatched. The CDR3 runs 13 residues. Germline loops: CDR1 SGHRS, CDR2 YFSETQ. In DNA, the CDR3 is TGCGCCAGCGCCCGAGGACAGGGCGAAGAGCAGTTCTTC. It is translated as CASARGQGEEQFF.

The chain carries TRBV28 and TRBJ1-4, with 10 bases aligning to TRBD1. J was trimmed by 11 bases and V by 5 bases; bases with no gene match: 11. Germline CDR1 is MDHEN and CDR2 is SYDVKM. The CDR3 totals 15 residues. The CDR3 protein is CASSPWGTGDGKLFF. DNA of the CDR3: TGTGCCAGCAGTCCCTGGGGGACAGGGGATGGGAAACTGTTTTTT. Looking up the rest from reference TRBV28 and TRBJ1-4 gives the full variable domain: DVKVTQSSRYLVKRTGEKVFLECVQDMDHENMFWYRQDPGLGLRLIYFSYDVKMKEKGDIPEGYSVSREKKERFSLILESASTNQTSMYLCASSPWGTGDGKLFFGSGTQLSVL.

This clone was seen once. This chain links TRBV5-4 with TRBJ2-7, with D possibly TRBD1 on 5 matching bases. CDR3 length equals 15 residues. V was pared by 0 bases and J by 6 bases, with 16 bases between. Germline V gives CDR1 SGHNT, CDR2 YYREEE (reference sequence). The CDR3 sequence: CASSLGSPGMGEQYF. In DNA form, the CDR3 reads TGTGCCAGCAGCTTGGGAAGTCCAGGGATGGGCGAGCAGTACTTC.

For the CDR3, the DNA is TGTGCCAGCAGCTTTACTAGCGGGAGTTGGGAGACCCAGTACTTC. This encodes CASSFTSGSWETQYF. The chain uses TRBV11-2 and TRBJ2-5; 11 bases map to TRBD2. Per the germline V gene, CDR1 is SGHAT and CDR2 is FQNNGV. The CDR3 runs to 15 residues. The junction had 5 bases not matched to a gene; V was cut back by 3 bases and J by 5 bases.

V is TRBV12-3 or TRBV12-4 and J is TRBJ2-1; D remains unclear. CDR3 length: 11 residues. V was pared by 6 bases and J by 6 bases, with 6 bases between. DNA for the CDR3: TGTGCCAGCAGACTTGTCAATGAGCAGTTCTTC. Translated: CASRLVNEQFF.

The gene calls are TRBV24-1 and TRBJ2-3; 7 bases are shared with TRBD1. CDR3 length: 18 amino acids. CDR1 and CDR2 from the germline V gene are KGHDR and SFDVKD. Germline trimming cut 1 base from V and 2 bases from J; bases unmatched to any gene: 11. The chain's CDR3 is CATSDFGRGLGFTDTQYF. The CDR3 coding sequence is TGTGCCACCAGTGATTTTGGCAGGGGGTTGGGTTTCACAGATACGCAGTATTTT.

CDR3 nucleotides: TGCGCCAGCAGCCGGATAGGGGTAACTAATGAAAAACTGTTTTTT. This encodes CASSRIGVTNEKLFF. The gene calls are TRBV5-1 and TRBJ1-4; D may be TRBD1 (5 bases). The length of the CDR3 is 15 residues. The V gene's germline CDR1 is SGHRS and CDR2 YFSETQ. V gave up 4 bases and J gave up 1 base, with 11 bases separating them.

The chain carries TRBV25-1 and TRBJ1-6; 7 nucleotides line up with TRBD1. The CDR3 has 14 amino acids. Germline V gene sequence: CDR1 MGHDK, CDR2 SYGVNS. V was clipped by 5 bases and J by 6 bases; unmatched bases: 4. The CDR3 DNA is TGTGCCAGCAGTCTCCAGGGGGGTAATTCACCCCTCCACTTT. Translated, it gives CASSLQGGNSPLHF. The whole variable domain, remainder taken from reference TRBV25-1 and TRBJ1-6, is EADIYQTPRYLVIGTGKKITLECSQTMGHDKMYWYQQDPGMELHLIHYSYGVNSTEKGDLSSESTVSRIRTEHFPLTLESARPSHTSQYLCASSLQGGNSPLHFGNGTRLTVT.

This clone was observed a handful of times. The rearrangement links TRBV2 to TRBJ1-5; 9 bases align to TRBD1. The germline gives CDR1 SNHLY, CDR2 FYNNEI. The CDR3 covers 13 residues. V shed 4 bases, J shed 7 bases, and the junction held 2 bases outside the gene matches. CDR3 coding DNA: TGTGCCAGCAGTGGGGACAGGGTCCAGCCCCAGCATTTT. Protein product: CASSGDRVQPQHF.